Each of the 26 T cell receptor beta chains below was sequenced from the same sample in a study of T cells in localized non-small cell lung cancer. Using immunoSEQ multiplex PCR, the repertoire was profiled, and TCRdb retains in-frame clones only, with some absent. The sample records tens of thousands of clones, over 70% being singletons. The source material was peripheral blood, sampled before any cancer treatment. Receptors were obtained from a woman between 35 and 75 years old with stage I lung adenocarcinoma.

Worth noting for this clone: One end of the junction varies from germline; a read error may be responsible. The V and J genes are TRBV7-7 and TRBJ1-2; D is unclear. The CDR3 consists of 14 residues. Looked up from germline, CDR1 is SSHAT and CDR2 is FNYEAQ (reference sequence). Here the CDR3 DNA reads TGTGCTAGCAGCTTAGCGATCCCCGACTATGGCTACACCTTC. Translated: CASSLAIPDYGYTF.

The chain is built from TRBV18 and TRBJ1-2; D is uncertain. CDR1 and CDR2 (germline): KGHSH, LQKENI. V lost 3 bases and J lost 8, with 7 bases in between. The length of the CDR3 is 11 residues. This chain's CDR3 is CASSPVEGYTF. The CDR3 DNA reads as TGTGCCAGCTCACCGGTGGAGGGCTACACCTTC.

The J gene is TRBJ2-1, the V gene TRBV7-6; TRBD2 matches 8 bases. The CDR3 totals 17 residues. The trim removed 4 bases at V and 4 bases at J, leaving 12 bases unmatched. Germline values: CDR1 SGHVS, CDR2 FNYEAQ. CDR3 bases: TGTGCCAGCAGCTCCATGGGCGGAGCGGGAGCTTACAATGAGCAGTTCTTC. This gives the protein CASSSMGGAGAYNEQFF.

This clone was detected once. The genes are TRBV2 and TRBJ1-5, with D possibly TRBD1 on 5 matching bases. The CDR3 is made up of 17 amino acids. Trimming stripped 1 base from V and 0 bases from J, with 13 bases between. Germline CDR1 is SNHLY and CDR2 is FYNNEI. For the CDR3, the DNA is TGTGCCAGCAGTGAAGAGATGGGGCTCTATAGCAATCAGCCCCAGCATTTT. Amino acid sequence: CASSEEMGLYSNQPQHF.

CDR3 region: CASSVDPRGGTDTQYF. The CDR3 DNA reads TGTGCCAGCAGCGTAGACCCTAGAGGGGGCACAGATACGCAGTATTTT. The chain links TRBV9 to TRBJ2-3; D could derive from TRBD1 or TRBD2 (5 bases each). The CDR3 consists of 16 residues. The V end lost 0 bases, the J end lost 1 base, and 12 bases lay between the germline ends. Germline loops: CDR1 SGDLS, CDR2 YYNGEE.

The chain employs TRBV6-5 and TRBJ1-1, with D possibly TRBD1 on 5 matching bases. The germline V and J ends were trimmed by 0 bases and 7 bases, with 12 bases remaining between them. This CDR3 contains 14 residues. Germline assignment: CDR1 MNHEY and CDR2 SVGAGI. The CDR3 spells CASSYSILTGEAFF. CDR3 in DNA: TGTGCCAGCAGTTACTCGATTCTTACAGGTGAAGCTTTCTTT.

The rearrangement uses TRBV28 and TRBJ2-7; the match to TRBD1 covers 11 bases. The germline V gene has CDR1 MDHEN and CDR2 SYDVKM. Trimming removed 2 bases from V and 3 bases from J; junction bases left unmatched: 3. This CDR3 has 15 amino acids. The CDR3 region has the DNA TGTGCCAGCAGTTTAAGCGGGACAGGGGGCTACGAGCAGTACTTC. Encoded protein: CASSLSGTGGYEQYF.

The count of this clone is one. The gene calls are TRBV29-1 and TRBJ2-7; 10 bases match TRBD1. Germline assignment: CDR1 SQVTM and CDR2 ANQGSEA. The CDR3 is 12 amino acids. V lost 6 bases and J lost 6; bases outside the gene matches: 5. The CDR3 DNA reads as TGCAGCGTGCCGGGACAGGGGAGCGAGCAGTACTTC. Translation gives CSVPGQGSEQYF.

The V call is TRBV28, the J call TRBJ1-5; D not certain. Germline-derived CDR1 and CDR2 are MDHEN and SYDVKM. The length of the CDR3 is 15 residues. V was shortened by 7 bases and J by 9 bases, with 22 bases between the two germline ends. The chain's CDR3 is CASTSPGRRMGPQHF. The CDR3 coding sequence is TGTGCCAGCACCTCCCCAGGTCGCCGGATGGGGCCCCAGCATTTT.

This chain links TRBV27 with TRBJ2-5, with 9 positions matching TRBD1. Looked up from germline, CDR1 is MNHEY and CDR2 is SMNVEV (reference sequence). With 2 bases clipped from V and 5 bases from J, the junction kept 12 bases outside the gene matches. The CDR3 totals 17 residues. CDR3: CASSLGTGKGLRETQYF. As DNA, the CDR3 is TGTGCCAGCAGTTTAGGGACAGGGAAAGGGCTTCGGGAGACCCAGTACTTC.

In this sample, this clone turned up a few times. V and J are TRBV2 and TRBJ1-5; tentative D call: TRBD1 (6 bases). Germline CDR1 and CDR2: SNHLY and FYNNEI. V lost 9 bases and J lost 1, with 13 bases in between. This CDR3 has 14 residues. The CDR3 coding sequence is TGTGCCAGTCAAAAGGGGGGCAGCAATCAGCCCCAGCATTTT. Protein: CASQKGGSNQPQHF.

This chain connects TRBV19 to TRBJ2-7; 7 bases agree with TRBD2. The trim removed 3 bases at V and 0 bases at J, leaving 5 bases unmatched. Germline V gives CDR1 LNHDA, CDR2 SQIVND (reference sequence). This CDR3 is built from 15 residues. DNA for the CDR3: TGTGCCAGTAGTATTACTAGCGTCCTCTCCTACGAGCAGTACTTC. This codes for CASSITSVLSYEQYF.

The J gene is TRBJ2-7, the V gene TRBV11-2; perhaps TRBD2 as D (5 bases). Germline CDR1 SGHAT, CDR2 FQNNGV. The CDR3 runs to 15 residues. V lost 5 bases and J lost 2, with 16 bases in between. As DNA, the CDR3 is TGTGCCAGCAGCCCCCCCGGACTGATTGCCTACGAGCAGTACTTC. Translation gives CASSPPGLIAYEQYF.

The CDR3 is CASRGSGTGDVKNIQYF. Here the CDR3 DNA reads TGTGCCAGCAGGGGTTCGGGGACAGGGGACGTCAAAAACATTCAGTACTTC. The V gene is TRBV28, the J gene TRBJ2-4; 10 bases line up with TRBD1. Germline V gene data show CDR1 as MDHEN and CDR2 as SYDVKM. V dropped 6 bases and J dropped 3; count of bases not matched to a gene: 11. The CDR3 consists of 17 residues.

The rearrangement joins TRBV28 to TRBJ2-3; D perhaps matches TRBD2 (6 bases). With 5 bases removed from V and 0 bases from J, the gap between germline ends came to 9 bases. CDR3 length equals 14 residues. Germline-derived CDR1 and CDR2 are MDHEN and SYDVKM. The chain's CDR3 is CASSIGGSTDTQYF. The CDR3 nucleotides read TGTGCCAGCAGTATCGGGGGTAGCACAGATACGCAGTATTTT.

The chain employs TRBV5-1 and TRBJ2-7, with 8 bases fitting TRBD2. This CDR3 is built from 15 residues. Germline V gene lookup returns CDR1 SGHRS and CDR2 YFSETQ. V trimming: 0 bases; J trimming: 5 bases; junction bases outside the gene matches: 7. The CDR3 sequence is CASSLGLAGIDEQYF. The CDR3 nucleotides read TGCGCCAGCAGCTTGGGCCTAGCGGGTATCGACGAGCAGTACTTC.

The CDR3 reads CASSLVGLAGGPTYEQYF. CDR3 DNA: TGTGCCAGCAGCTTAGTGGGACTAGCGGGAGGCCCCACCTACGAGCAGTACTTC. The genes are TRBV7-2 and TRBJ2-7; 15 nucleotides align to TRBD2. This CDR3 has 18 amino acids. The trim removed 1 base at V and 2 bases at J, leaving 6 bases unmatched. Germline CDR1 reads SGHTA; CDR2 reads FQGNSA.

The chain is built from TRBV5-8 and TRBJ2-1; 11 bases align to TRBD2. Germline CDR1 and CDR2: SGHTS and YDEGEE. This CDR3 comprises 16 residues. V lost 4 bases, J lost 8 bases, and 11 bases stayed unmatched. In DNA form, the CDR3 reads TGTGCCAGCAGCCCCCGGACTAGCGGGTGGGTGGATGAGCAGTTCTTC. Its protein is CASSPRTSGWVDEQFF.

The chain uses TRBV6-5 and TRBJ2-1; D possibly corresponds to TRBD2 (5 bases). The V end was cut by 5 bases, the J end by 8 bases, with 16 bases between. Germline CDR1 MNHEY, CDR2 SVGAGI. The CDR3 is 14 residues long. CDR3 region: CASSRTGTWDEQFF. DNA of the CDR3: TGTGCCAGCAGTCGGACTGGTACTTGGGATGAGCAGTTCTTC.

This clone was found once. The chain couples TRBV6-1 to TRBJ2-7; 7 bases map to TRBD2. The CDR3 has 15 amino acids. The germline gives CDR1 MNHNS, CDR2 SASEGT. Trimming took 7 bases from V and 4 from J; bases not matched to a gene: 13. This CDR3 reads CASIAMVAGEYEQYF. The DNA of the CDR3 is TGTGCCAGCATCGCCATGGTAGCGGGTGAATACGAGCAGTACTTC.

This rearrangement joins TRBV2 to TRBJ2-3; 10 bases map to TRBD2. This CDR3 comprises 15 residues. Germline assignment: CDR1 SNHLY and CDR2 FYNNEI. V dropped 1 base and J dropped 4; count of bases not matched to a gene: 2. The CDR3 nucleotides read TGTGCCAGCAGTGAAGGGCTAGCGGGGGCAGATACGCAGTATTTT. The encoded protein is CASSEGLAGADTQYF.

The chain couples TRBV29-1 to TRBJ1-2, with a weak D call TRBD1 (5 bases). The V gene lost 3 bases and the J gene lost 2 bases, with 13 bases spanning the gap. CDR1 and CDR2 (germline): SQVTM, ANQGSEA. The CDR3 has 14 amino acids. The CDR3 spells CSVEGGDLNYGYTF. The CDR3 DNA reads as TGCAGCGTTGAGGGGGGTGACTTAAACTATGGCTACACCTTC.

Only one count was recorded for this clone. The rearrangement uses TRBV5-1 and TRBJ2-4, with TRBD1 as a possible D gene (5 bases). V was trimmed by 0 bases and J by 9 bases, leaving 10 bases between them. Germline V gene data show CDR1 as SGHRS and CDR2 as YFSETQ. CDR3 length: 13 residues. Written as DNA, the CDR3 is TGCGCCAGCAGCTTGGACAGGTGGGGCATTCAGTACTTC. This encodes CASSLDRWGIQYF.

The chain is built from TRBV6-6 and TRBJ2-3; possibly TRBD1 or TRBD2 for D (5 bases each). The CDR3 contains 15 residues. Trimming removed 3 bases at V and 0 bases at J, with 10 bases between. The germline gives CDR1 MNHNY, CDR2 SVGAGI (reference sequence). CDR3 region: CASSYGTPSTDTQYF. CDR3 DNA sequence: TGTGCCAGCAGTTATGGGACCCCTAGCACAGATACGCAGTATTTT.

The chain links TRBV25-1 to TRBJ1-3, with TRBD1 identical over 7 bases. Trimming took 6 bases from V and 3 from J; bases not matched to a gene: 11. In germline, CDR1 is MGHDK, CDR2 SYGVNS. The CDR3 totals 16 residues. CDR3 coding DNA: TGTGCCAGCAGCCCAGGGGGGGGATTACTTGGAAACACCATATATTTT. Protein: CASSPGGGLLGNTIYF.

The CDR3 nucleotides are TGCGCCAGCAGCTGGGGGGGGACCCTCTACGAGCAGTACTTC. It translates to CASSWGGTLYEQYF. This chain joins TRBV5-1 and TRBJ2-7, with 7 positions matching TRBD2. Germline V lookup: CDR1 SGHRS, CDR2 YFSETQ. The CDR3 length is 14 residues. Trimming removed 3 bases from V and 3 bases from J; junction bases left unmatched: 6.